One and the same sample provided the 30 T cell receptor beta chains below, sequenced in a study of T cells in narcolepsy (dated by TCRdb to 2016 to 2018). Libraries were built with the immunoSEQ multiplex PCR assay. Held by TCRdb, this immuneACCESS table contains in-frame sequences only and omits some clones. Under half of the omission traces to an unresolved V gene where checked; the cause of the rest is unknown. This sample comprises roughly 30,000 clones, roughly 86% of them detected only once. The ten top clones hold approximately 0.89% of the sample. The sample comprised memory (CD45RA-) CD4+ T cells from blood. Reading the label with the study, this specimen's cell subset or site is: memory T cells sorted ex vivo from peripheral blood. The origin of the receptors is a human donor in good health.

The chain links TRBV4-2 to TRBJ2-5; D gene ambiguous. The length of the CDR3 is 14 residues. The V gene's germline CDR1 is LGHNA and CDR2 YNFKEQ. Trimming removed 3 bases at V and 3 bases at J, with 11 bases between. This CDR3 is CASSQTGEKETQYF. The CDR3 DNA reads as TGTGCCAGCAGCCAGACCGGAGAAAAAGAGACCCAGTACTTC.

V is TRBV6-5 and J is TRBJ2-3; 8 bases fit TRBD2. V lost 5 bases and J lost 2; bases outside the gene matches: 6. Germline-derived CDR1 and CDR2 are MNHEY and SVGAGI. CDR3 length: 15 residues. The CDR3 spells CASSPGLAFTDTQYF. In nucleotides, the CDR3 is TGTGCCAGCAGTCCCGGACTAGCATTCACAGATACGCAGTATTTT.

V is TRBV18 and J is TRBJ2-6; tentatively, D is TRBD2 (5 bases). Germline CDR1 reads KGHSH; CDR2 reads LQKENI. The CDR3 is 15 amino acids. Trimming pared 6 bases from V and 0 bases from J, leaving 9 bases between. The CDR3 coding sequence is TGTGCCAGCTCGCGGGCTGACTCTGGGGCCAACGTCCTGACTTTC. Translated, it gives CASSRADSGANVLTF. The full variable domain, its missing parts supplied by reference TRBV18 and TRBJ2-6, is NAGVMQNPRHLVRRRGQEARLRCSPMKGHSHVYWYRQLPEEGLKFMVYLQKENIIDESGMPKERFSAEFPKEGPSILRIQQVVRGDSAAYFCASSRADSGANVLTFGAGSRLTVL.

Details on this clone: In the same sample, other DNA sequences code for this CDR3. V and J are TRBV9 and TRBJ2-1, with 9 bases that match TRBD1. CDR3 length equals 14 residues. Germline CDR1 reads SGDLS; CDR2 reads YYNGEE. The junction had 4 bases not matched to a gene; V was cut back by 2 bases and J by 7 bases. As DNA, the CDR3 is TGTGCCAGCAGCGTGACAGGGGGTAAGAATGAGCAGTTCTTC. It codes for CASSVTGGKNEQFF.

The chain combines TRBV19 with TRBJ1-3; D call uncertain. V lost 5 bases and J lost 0, with 11 bases in between. This CDR3 has 15 residues. The germline V gene has CDR1 LNHDA and CDR2 SQIVND (reference sequence). The CDR3 loop is CASSSGLSSGNTIYF. The CDR3 bases are TGTGCCAGTAGTTCCGGACTAAGCTCTGGAAACACCATATATTTT.

The chain recombines TRBV19 with TRBJ1-2, with 8 bases that match TRBD1. Trimming at V came to 7 bases and at J to 8 bases, leaving 9 bases not matched to a gene. The germline gives CDR1 LNHDA, CDR2 SQIVND (reference sequence). The length of the CDR3 is 13 residues. The CDR3 is CASTNTGGRGYTF. The CDR3 DNA reads TGTGCCAGTACAAACACAGGGGGTCGCGGCTACACCTTC.

The rearrangement uses TRBV11-2 and TRBJ2-5, with 11 nucleotides matching TRBD2. The CDR3 is 15 amino acids. Trimming removed 4 bases from V and 2 bases from J; junction bases left unmatched: 3. Per germline, CDR1 SGHAT and CDR2 FQNNGV. CDR3 sequence reads: CASSSSGRPQETQYF. The CDR3 region has the DNA TGTGCCAGCAGCTCTAGCGGGAGGCCTCAAGAGACCCAGTACTTC.

CDR3 loop: CASSQSRQGTSYEQYF. CDR3 in DNA: TGCGCCAGCAGTCAATCGAGACAGGGGACCTCCTACGAGCAGTACTTC. V and J are TRBV23-1 and TRBJ2-7; 8 bases agree with TRBD1. TRBV23-1 is an ORF for which the function is uncertain. V lost 0 bases and J lost 0; bases outside the gene matches: 4. This CDR3 has 16 amino acids.

This chain uses TRBV11-2 with TRBJ2-1, with no clear D. The germline CDR1 and CDR2 sequences are SGHAT and FQNNGV. The CDR3 is 13 amino acids. Trimming removed 3 bases at V and 8 bases at J, with 11 bases between. CDR3 region: CASSLSGAHEQFF. The CDR3, as DNA: TGTGCCAGCAGCTTGTCAGGCGCCCATGAGCAGTTCTTC. The whole variable domain, filled in from reference TRBV11-2 and TRBJ2-1, reads EAGVAQSPRYKIIEKRQSVAFWCNPISGHATLYWYQQILGQGPKLLIQFQNNGVVDDSQLPKDRFSAERLKGVDSTLKIQPAKLEDSAVYLCASSLSGAHEQFFGPGTRLTVL.

The chain carries TRBV6-5 and TRBJ1-4; no definite D call. Trimming took 6 bases from V and 8 from J, leaving 10 bases between them. CDR3 length equals 12 residues. Germline V CDR1 and CDR2: MNHEY, SVGAGI. The CDR3 nucleotides read TGTGCCAGCAGATCAGGTGGAGAAAAACTGTTTTTT. Translation: CASRSGGEKLFF.

This chain links TRBV5-1 with TRBJ1-1; D unclear. CDR3 size: 16 residues. Germline V lookup: CDR1 SGHRS, CDR2 YFSETQ. V was pared by 4 bases and J by 0 bases, with 16 bases between. The CDR3, as DNA: TGCGCCAGCAGCGGTTTACGGGGAGTCATGAACACTGAAGCTTTCTTT. Translation: CASSGLRGVMNTEAFF.

The chain recombines TRBV10-2 with TRBJ1-1, with a weak D call TRBD1 (5 bases). The ends were cut back, 5 bases at V and 3 bases at J, with 13 bases in the middle. The CDR3 has 14 residues. CDR1 WSHSY and CDR2 SAAADI come from the germline V gene. CDR3 protein: CASSQQRDYTEAFF. CDR3 DNA: TGCGCCAGCAGTCAACAACGGGACTACACTGAAGCTTTCTTT.

This chain uses TRBV19 with TRBJ2-5; 12 nucleotides align to TRBD2. J was trimmed by 4 bases and V by 4 bases; bases with no gene match: 7. The V gene's germline CDR1 is LNHDA and CDR2 SQIVND (reference sequence). The CDR3 sequence is 16 residues long. Written as DNA, the CDR3 is TGTGCCAGTAGTACCAGACTAGCGGGAGCCGGAGAGACCCAGTACTTC. Protein: CASSTRLAGAGETQYF.

This clone occurred once. This rearrangement joins TRBV7-3 to TRBJ1-1; D is uncertain. Trimming took 3 bases from V and 7 from J, leaving 12 bases between them. Germline loops: CDR1 SGHTA, CDR2 FQGTGA. This CDR3 is built from 13 residues. CDR3 DNA sequence: TGTGCCAGCAGCTTGTACTCGAGGAGTGAAGCTTTCTTT. This encodes CASSLYSRSEAFF.

The chain is built from TRBV5-1 and TRBJ2-7, with D possibly being TRBD2 (5 bases). This CDR3 comprises 12 residues. Trimming removed 4 bases from V and 3 bases from J, with 8 bases in between. CDR1 and CDR2 (germline): SGHRS, YFSETQ. This CDR3 reads CASSGSGYEQYF. The CDR3 DNA reads TGCGCCAGCAGCGGGAGTGGCTACGAGCAGTACTTC.

This chain uses TRBV5-4 with TRBJ2-3, with a weak D call TRBD2 (5 bases). There are 16 residues in the CDR3. The germline gives CDR1 SGHNT, CDR2 YYREEE (reference sequence). V was clipped by 1 base and J by 6 bases, with 18 bases between them. The CDR3 spells CASSLPSLHAVDTQYF. The CDR3 coding sequence is TGTGCCAGCAGCTTGCCTAGCCTGCATGCGGTGGATACGCAGTATTTT. The full variable domain, in which reference TRBV5-4 and TRBJ2-3 provide the parts outside the CDR3, is ETGVTQSPTHLIKTRGQQVTLRCSSQSGHNTVSWYQQALGQGPQFIFQYYREEENGRGNFPPRFSGLQFPNYSSELNVNALELDDSALYLCASSLPSLHAVDTQYFGPGTRLTVL.

The V gene is TRBV5-1, the J gene TRBJ2-7; TRBD2 is a possible D gene (6 bases). Germline lookup yields CDR1 SGHRS and CDR2 YFSETQ. Trimming cost V 4 bases and J 0 bases, with 14 bases left between them. The CDR3 is 15 amino acids. The CDR3 protein is CASSTGERISYEQYF. CDR3 sequence (DNA): TGCGCCAGCAGCACGGGAGAGCGAATCTCCTACGAGCAGTACTTC.

The chain links TRBV19 to TRBJ2-3; no clear D. Germline CDR1 is LNHDA and CDR2 is SQIVND (reference sequence). This CDR3 region has 15 residues. Trimming removed 2 bases from V and 6 bases from J, with 15 bases in between. The CDR3 region is CASSIQGWGRDTQYF. The CDR3 DNA sequence: TGTGCCAGTAGTATACAAGGGTGGGGTCGGGATACGCAGTATTTT.

The V gene is TRBV14, the J gene TRBJ2-1, with no clear D. Per the germline V gene, CDR1 is SGHDN and CDR2 is FVKESK. Trimming left V 0 bases short and J 8 bases short, with 20 bases between. This CDR3 region has 17 residues. The CDR3, as DNA: TGTGCCAGCAGCCAAGAAAGTTTCGGAGCGAGAGGATATGAGCAGTTCTTC. Translated, it gives CASSQESFGARGYEQFF.

This clone was seen once. The chain links TRBV27 to TRBJ1-5; the match to TRBD1 covers 11 bases. The CDR3 has 14 residues. Per germline, CDR1 MNHEY and CDR2 SMNVEV (reference sequence). Trimming removed 8 bases from V and 6 bases from J; junction bases left unmatched: 6. The CDR3 nucleotides read TGTGCCAGCGGTAGGACAGGGGGCGGTCAGCCCCAGCATTTT. Residues: CASGRTGGGQPQHF.

This clone is a singleton in its sample. The chain carries TRBV7-2 and TRBJ2-7; D not resolved. The CDR3 length is 15 residues. Germline lookup yields CDR1 SGHTA and CDR2 FQGNSA. Trimming removed 2 bases at V and 0 bases at J, with 11 bases between. CDR3 DNA sequence: TGTGCCAGCAGCTTAAGTCAGGCAGTCTCCTACGAGCAGTACTTC. Translation gives CASSLSQAVSYEQYF.

The rearrangement uses TRBV29-1 and TRBJ2-7, with TRBD2 identical over 7 bases. The CDR3 length is 12 residues. The junction had 5 bases not matched to a gene; V was cut back by 2 bases and J by 7 bases. Germline loops: CDR1 SQVTM, CDR2 ANQGSEA. CDR3 sequence: CSVEWGREEQYF. The CDR3 region has the DNA TGCAGCGTTGAATGGGGGAGGGAAGAGCAGTACTTC.

V usage is TRBV5-5 and J usage is TRBJ2-7; 7 positions match TRBD1. The CDR3 length is 15 residues. J was trimmed by 1 base and V by 7 bases; bases with no gene match: 11. CDR1 is SGHKS and CDR2 is YYEKEE in the germline V gene (reference sequence). The CDR3 loop reads CASPILTGLSYEQYF. The CDR3 nucleotides are TGTGCCAGCCCGATTTTGACAGGGCTTTCCTACGAGCAGTACTTC.

The chain combines TRBV27 with TRBJ2-7; 7 nucleotides agree with TRBD2. The germline V gene has CDR1 MNHEY and CDR2 SMNVEV (reference sequence). J lost 2 bases, V lost 6 bases, and 7 bases had no gene match. The CDR3 sequence is 14 residues long. The CDR3 DNA sequence: TGTGCCAGCAGATCTAGCGGTGCTCCCTACGAGCAGTACTTC. Protein: CASRSSGAPYEQYF.

This chain connects TRBV28 to TRBJ1-5; no reliable D call. The CDR3 is made up of 12 amino acids. V lost 8 bases to trimming and J lost 0 bases, with 5 bases between them. In germline, CDR1 is MDHEN, CDR2 SYDVKM. CDR3 loop: CASLSSNQPQHF. The CDR3 region has the DNA TGTGCCAGCCTATCTAGCAATCAGCCCCAGCATTTT. The variable domain in full, completed from reference TRBV28 and TRBJ1-5, reads DVKVTQSSRYLVKRTGEKVFLECVQDMDHENMFWYRQDPGLGLRLIYFSYDVKMKEKGDIPEGYSVSREKKERFSLILESASTNQTSMYLCASLSSNQPQHFGDGTRLSIL.

V is TRBV29-1 and J is TRBJ2-1, with 13 bases matching TRBD2. This CDR3 comprises 15 residues. V dropped 4 bases and J dropped 8; count of bases not matched to a gene: 8. CDR1 is SQVTM and CDR2 is ANQGSEA in the germline V gene. As DNA, the CDR3 is TGCAGCGTTGGGGGGACTAGCGGGATTGTCGATGAGCAGTTCTTC. Translating gives CSVGGTSGIVDEQFF.

The V and J genes are TRBV7-2 and TRBJ1-1; 11 bases are a match to TRBD1. The CDR3 is made up of 14 amino acids. Germline assignment: CDR1 SGHTA and CDR2 FQGNSA. Germline trimming cut 3 bases from V and 11 bases from J; bases unmatched to any gene: 8. The CDR3 DNA reads TGTGCCAGCAGCTTCCCCGGACAGGGGGCGTCCGCTTTCTTT. This codes for CASSFPGQGASAFF.

The rearrangement joins TRBV11-2 to TRBJ2-2; 8 bases align to TRBD2. The V segment lost 9 bases and the J segment 1 base; nucleotides outside the gene matches: 16. Germline CDR1 SGHAT, CDR2 FQNNGV. The CDR3 contains 18 residues. The CDR3 loop is CARRFVPERGRNTGELFF. CDR3 in DNA: TGTGCCAGACGATTCGTACCCGAGCGGGGGCGGAACACCGGGGAGCTGTTTTTT.

V usage is TRBV6-6 and J usage is TRBJ1-6; 9 bases line up with TRBD1. The V gene end was trimmed by 7 bases and the J gene end by 7 bases; junction bases not matched to a gene: 11. CDR3 length: 16 amino acids. Germline V CDR1 and CDR2: MNHNY, SVGAGI (reference sequence). CDR3 loop: CASKTGGERGNSPLHF. CDR3 sequence (DNA): TGTGCCAGCAAGACAGGGGGAGAGCGAGGGAATTCACCCCTCCACTTT.

V and J are TRBV11-3 and TRBJ2-7; TRBD1 agrees at 7 bases. V lost 4 bases and J lost 5; bases outside the gene matches: 8. Per the germline V gene, CDR1 is SGHNT and CDR2 is YENEEA. This CDR3 is built from 14 residues. The DNA of the CDR3 is TGTGCCAGCAGCTCAGGGGGACCCTTAGACGAGCAGTACTTC. Translated: CASSSGGPLDEQYF.